The 7 T cell receptor beta chains reported below all come from one sample, sequenced in a study of blood T cell repertoires in COVID-19. Profiled with immunoSEQ multiplex PCR; TCRdb holds only in-frame clones, not every one. The data contain about 250,000 clones, 65% to 90% of them singletons. The sequencing sample was made of peripheral blood. Source of these receptors: a woman older than 75 with active or convalescent COVID-19.

The chain joins TRBV6-6 to TRBJ2-3, with D tentatively TRBD2 (5 bases). V shed 5 bases and J shed 1 base, with 16 bases lying between them. Looked up from germline, CDR1 is MNHNY and CDR2 is SVGAGI (reference sequence). The CDR3 spans 16 residues. The CDR3 protein is CASSPPRGRGTDTQYF. In DNA form, the CDR3 reads TGTGCCAGCAGTCCGCCTCGGGGTAGGGGCACAGATACGCAGTATTTT.

Concerning this clone: A much larger clone sits a single nucleotide away, making a read error possible. Other nucleotide sequences in the sample specify the same CDR3. The CDR3 nucleotides read TGCGCCAGCAGCTCGGGACAGCCCCAAGAGACCCAGTACTTC. It is translated as CASSSGQPQETQYF. V is TRBV5-1 and J is TRBJ2-5; 7 bases map to TRBD1. Trimming cost V 3 bases and J 1 base; bases outside gene matches: 3. The CDR3 spans 14 residues. Germline V gene data show CDR1 as SGHRS and CDR2 as YFSETQ.

V usage is TRBV5-1 and J usage is TRBJ1-2; the match to TRBD1 covers 9 bases. Germline V gene data show CDR1 as SGHRS and CDR2 as YFSETQ. J was trimmed by 4 bases and V by 4 bases; bases with no gene match: 8. There are 15 residues in the CDR3. CDR3 nucleotide sequence: TGCGCCAGCAGCCCTGCCGGGACAGGGTTCTATGGCTACACCTTC. It encodes CASSPAGTGFYGYTF. The full variable domain, its missing parts supplied by reference TRBV5-1 and TRBJ1-2, is KAGVTQTPRYLIKTRGQQVTLSCSPISGHRSVSWYQQTPGQGLQFLFEYFSETQRNKGNFPGRFSGRQFSNSRSEMNVSTLELGDSALYLCASSPAGTGFYGYTFGSGTRLTVV.

The chain combines TRBV7-9 with TRBJ2-1; 7 nucleotides line up with TRBD1. The V gene's germline CDR1 is SEHNR and CDR2 FQNEAQ (reference sequence). The CDR3 is 14 residues long. J gave up 3 bases and V 5 bases, and 4 bases lay outside the gene matches. CDR3 sequence (DNA): TGTGCCAGCAGCAGAAGGGACAGCTACAATGAGCAGTTCTTC. This gives the protein CASSRRDSYNEQFF.

This sequence joins TRBV7-2 and TRBJ2-3, with TRBD2 matching 10 bases. Germline CDR1 reads SGHTA; CDR2 reads FQGNSA. V was clipped by 5 bases and J by 8 bases; unmatched bases: 10. The CDR3 loop spans 15 amino acids. The CDR3 sequence is CASSTRGIAGGTQYF. In DNA, the CDR3 is TGTGCCAGCAGCACCCGAGGTATAGCGGGGGGTACGCAGTATTTT.

The rearrangement uses TRBV6-5 and TRBJ1-1, with D unresolved. V gave up 6 bases and J gave up 1 base, with 12 bases separating them. Germline CDR1 reads MNHEY; CDR2 reads SVGAGI. The CDR3 spans 14 residues. The CDR3 is CASRTERTNTEAFF. As DNA, the CDR3 is TGTGCCAGCAGAACGGAGCGGACGAACACTGAAGCTTTCTTT.

In the case of this clone: Its ends do not fully match the called genes, so a read error is possible. This sequence joins TRBV18 and TRBJ2-2; possible D gene TRBD1, 6 bases. The CDR3 covers 16 residues. Per the germline V gene, CDR1 is KGHSH and CDR2 is LQKENI. The CDR3 reads CASSPQTGRLTGELFF. For the CDR3, the DNA is TGTGCCAGCTCCCCACAAACAGGGAGATTGACCGGGGAGCTGTTTTTT.